Below, one T cell receptor beta chain is given with its context. Its antigen is unidentified. PCR employed 60 Vbeta and 13 Jbeta primers. Authors' analysis steps: A follow-up analysis tallied 65 million to 80 million unique TCR beta chains, roughly 11 million shared. Clones were read by immunoSEQ multiplex PCR, and TCRdb kept only the in-frame ones, dropping some. That table is the source of V, J and clone size, and D and trimming were worked out from the DNA. The sample has tens of thousands of clones; roughly 79% are singletons. The entry originates in a study of cytomegalovirus exposure and HLA in healthy donors. The study's findings and limits: HLA allele associations emerged for around 15,000 TCR beta sequences in a later analysis, at 0.05 false discovery rate. Most TCR beta V segments were productive about 90% or about 30% of the time in an earlier analysis. A later analysis reportedly identified an Asian-associated ancestry cluster as carrying fewer N-insertions than the roughly 720-donor mean.

Trimming took off 3 bases at V and 3 bases at J, with 13 bases between the two ends. This CDR3 spans 14 amino acids. Per the germline V gene, CDR1 is SGHRS and CDR2 is YFSETQ. The TCR sequence derives from a man in his fifties or sixties in good health and CMV-seronegative. The chain links TRBV5-1 to TRBJ2-7; D is perhaps TRBD2 (5 bases). Input material: PBMCs. The CDR3 region is CASSYGGTGYEQYF. As DNA, the CDR3 is TGCGCCAGCAGCTACGGAGGCACGGGCTACGAGCAGTACTTC. The full variable domain, completed using reference TRBV5-1 and TRBJ2-7, is KAGVTQTPRYLIKTRGQQVTLSCSPISGHRSVSWYQQTPGQGLQFLFEYFSETQRNKGNFPGRFSGRQFSNSRSEMNVSTLELGDSALYLCASSYGGTGYEQYFGPGTRLTVT.